This T cell receptor beta chain was recorded in a study of neoadjuvant nivolumab and ipilimumab in lung cancer. As for the study in general: Patients got nivolumab 3 mg/kg on days 1, 15 and 29; combination added ipilimumab 1 mg/kg day 1. Findings of the study overall: From pretherapy to surgery, tumor richness and clonality rose with dual therapy. Blood richness before therapy tracked richness in tumors resected after neoadjuvant therapy. Compared with tumor-adjacent uninvolved lung, resected tumors showed greater richness and clonality.

The data were produced by immunoSEQ multiplex PCR, yet TCRdb's version contains in-frame clones alone and is incomplete. The sample has some 27,000 clones; 75% to 90% are singletons. Note on this clone: Its specificity is unknown.

The CDR3 extends over 15 amino acids. V shed 1 base and J shed 7 bases, with 13 bases lying between them. Germline CDR1 is KGHSH and CDR2 is LQKENI. The sample here was peripheral blood, taken before neoadjuvant nivolumab, alone or with ipilimumab. This chain connects TRBV18 to TRBJ2-2, with D maybe TRBD2 (5 bases). The sequence came from an adult with non-small cell lung cancer. This chain's CDR3 is CASSPRASLFGELFF. DNA of the CDR3: TGTGCCAGCTCACCACGGGCTAGCCTCTTCGGGGAGCTGTTTTTT.